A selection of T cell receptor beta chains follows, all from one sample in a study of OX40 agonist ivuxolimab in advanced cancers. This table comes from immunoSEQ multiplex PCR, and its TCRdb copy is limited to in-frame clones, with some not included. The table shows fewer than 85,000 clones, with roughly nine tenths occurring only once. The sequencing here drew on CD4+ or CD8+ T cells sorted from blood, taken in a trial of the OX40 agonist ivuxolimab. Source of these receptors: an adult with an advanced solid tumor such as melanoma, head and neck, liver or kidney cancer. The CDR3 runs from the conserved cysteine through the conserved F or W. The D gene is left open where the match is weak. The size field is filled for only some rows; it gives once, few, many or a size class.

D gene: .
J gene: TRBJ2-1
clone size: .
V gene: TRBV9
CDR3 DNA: TGTGCCAGCAGCGTGTACTCCTCTCCGGGACTCTACAATGAGCAGTTCTTC
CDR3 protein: CASSVYSSPGLYNEQFF

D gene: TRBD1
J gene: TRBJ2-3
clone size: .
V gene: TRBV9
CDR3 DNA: TGTGCCAGCAGCGAACAGGGGTTGGGCACAGATACGCAGTATTTT
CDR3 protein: CASSEQGLGTDTQYF

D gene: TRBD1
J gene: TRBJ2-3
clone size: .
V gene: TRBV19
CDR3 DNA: TGTGCCAGTAGTATACCGGGACAGGACACAGATACGCAGTATTTT
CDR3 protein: CASSIPGQDTDTQYF

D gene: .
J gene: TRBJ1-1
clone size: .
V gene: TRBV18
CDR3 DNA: TGTGCCAGCTCACCACCTCAGGGGCGGAAGGACACTGAAGCTTTCTTT
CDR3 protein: CASSPPQGRKDTEAFF

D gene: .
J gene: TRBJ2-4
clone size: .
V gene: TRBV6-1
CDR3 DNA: TGTGCCAGCAGTGAAGGGACAGATTTTTTGGGCAAAAACATTCAGTACTTC
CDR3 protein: CASSEGTDFLGKNIQYF

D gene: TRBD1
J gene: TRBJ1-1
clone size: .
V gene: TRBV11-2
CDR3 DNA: TGTGCCAGCAGTAGGACAGGGGGCTCTTTTGGAGCTTTCTTT
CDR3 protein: CASSRTGGSFGAFF

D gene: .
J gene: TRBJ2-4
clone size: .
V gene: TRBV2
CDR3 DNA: TGTGCCAGCAGTGAAGCGGGAAACATTCAGTACTTC
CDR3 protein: CASSEAGNIQYF

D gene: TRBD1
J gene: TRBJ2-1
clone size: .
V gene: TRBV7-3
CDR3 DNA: TGTGCCAGCAGCCGGGACAGTTTTTCCGATGAGCAGTTCTTC
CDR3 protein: CASSRDSFSDEQFF

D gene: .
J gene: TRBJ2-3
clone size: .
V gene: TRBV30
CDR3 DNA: TGTGCCTGGGGGAGTGGCACAGATACGCAGTATTTT
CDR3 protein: CAWGSGTDTQYF

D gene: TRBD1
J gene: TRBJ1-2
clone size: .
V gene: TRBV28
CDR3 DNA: TGTGCCAGCAGGACCGGGACAGGCCTGGGCTACACCTTC
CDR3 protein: CASRTGTGLGYTF

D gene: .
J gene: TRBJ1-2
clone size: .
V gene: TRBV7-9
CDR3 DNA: TGTGCCAGCAGCTTGGGAGATTACGGCTACACCTTC
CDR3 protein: CASSLGDYGYTF

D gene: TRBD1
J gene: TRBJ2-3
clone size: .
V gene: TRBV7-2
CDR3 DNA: TGTGCCAGCAGTATTGACAGGGGGTATACGCAGTATTTT
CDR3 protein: CASSIDRGYTQYF

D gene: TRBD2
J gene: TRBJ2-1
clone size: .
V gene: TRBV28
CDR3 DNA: TGTGCCAGCAGTTCGGCCACTAGCGGGAAGGGCTACAATGAGCAGTTCTTC
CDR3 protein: CASSSATSGKGYNEQFF

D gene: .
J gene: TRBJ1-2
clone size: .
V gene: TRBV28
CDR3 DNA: TGTGCCAGCAGCAGGGCCTATGGCTACACCTTC
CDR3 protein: CASSRAYGYTF

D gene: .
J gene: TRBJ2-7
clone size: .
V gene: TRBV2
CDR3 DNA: TGTGCCAGTCAGTACGGACGGACAACCTACGAGCAGTACTTC
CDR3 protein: CASQYGRTTYEQYF

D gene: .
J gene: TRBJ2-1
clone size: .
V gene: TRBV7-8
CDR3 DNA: TGTGCCAGCAGCTTAGGGCGGATTCTCGGGAGAGGGAATGAGCAGTTCTTC
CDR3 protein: CASSLGRILGRGNEQFF

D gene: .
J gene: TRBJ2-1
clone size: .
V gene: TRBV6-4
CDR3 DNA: TGTGCCAGCAGTGACGGAACAGAATATTACAATGAGCAGTTCTTC
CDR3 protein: CASSDGTEYYNEQFF

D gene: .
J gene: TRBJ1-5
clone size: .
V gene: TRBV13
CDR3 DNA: TGTGCCAGCAGCCCCCTAGGGCGAGGCCAGCCCCAGCATTTT
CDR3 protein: CASSPLGRGQPQHF

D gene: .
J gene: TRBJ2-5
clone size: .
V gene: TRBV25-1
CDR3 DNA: TGTGCCAGCAGTGGAACCTCCCCCGAGCTGGGGACTGGAGAGACCCAGTACTTC
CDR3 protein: CASSGTSPELGTGETQYF

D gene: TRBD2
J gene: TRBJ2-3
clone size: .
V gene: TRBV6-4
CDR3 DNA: TGTGCCAGCAGTGAAAGTAGCGGGCGCACAGATACGCAGTATTTT
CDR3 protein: CASSESSGRTDTQYF

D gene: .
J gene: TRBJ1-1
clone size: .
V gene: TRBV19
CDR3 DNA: TGTGCCAGCAGCGACATCAGGGGCACTGAAGCTTTCTTT
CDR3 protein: CASSDIRGTEAFF

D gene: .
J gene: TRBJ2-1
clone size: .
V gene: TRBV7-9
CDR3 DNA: TGTGCCAGCGGAACCGACAGCTTTGAGCAGTTCTTC
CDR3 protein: CASGTDSFEQFF

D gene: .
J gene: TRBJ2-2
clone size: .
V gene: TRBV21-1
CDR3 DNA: TGTGCCAGCAGCAAAGTTGGGACAGGGGGCGAGAGATTCGGCACCGGGGAGCTGTTTTTT
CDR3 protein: CASSKVGTGGERFGTGELFF

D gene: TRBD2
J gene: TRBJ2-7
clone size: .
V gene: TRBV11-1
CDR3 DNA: TGTGCCAGCAGTCCCGGACTAGCTCGGGAGCAGTACTTC
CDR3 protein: CASSPGLAREQYF

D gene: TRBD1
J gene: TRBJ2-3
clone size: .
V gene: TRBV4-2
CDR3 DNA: TGTGCCAGCAGCGAACAATGGACAGGGGCTGTTGTGGATACGCAGTATTTT
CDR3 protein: CASSEQWTGAVVDTQYF

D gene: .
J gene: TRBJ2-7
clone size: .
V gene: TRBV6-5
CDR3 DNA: TGTGCCAGCGAAAAGACACAAGGGCGCTACGAGCAGTACTTC
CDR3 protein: CASEKTQGRYEQYF

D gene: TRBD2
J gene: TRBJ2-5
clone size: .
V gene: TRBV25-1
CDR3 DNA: TGTGCCAGCAGTGTAGCGGGAGGGGACGAGACCCAGTACTTC
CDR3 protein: CASSVAGGDETQYF

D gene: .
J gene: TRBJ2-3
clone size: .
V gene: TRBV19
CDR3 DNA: TGTGCCAGTAGTATAGGTGGGGCAGGGGCAGATACGCAGTATTTT
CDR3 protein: CASSIGGAGADTQYF

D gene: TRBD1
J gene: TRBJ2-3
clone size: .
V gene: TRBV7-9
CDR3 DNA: TGTGCCAGCAACGGACAGGGCGCAGATACGCAGTATTTT
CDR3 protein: CASNGQGADTQYF

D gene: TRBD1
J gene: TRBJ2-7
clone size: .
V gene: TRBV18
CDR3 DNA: TGTGCCAGCTCCCACCCCGGACAGGGGGAGTACGAGCAGTACTTC
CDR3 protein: CASSHPGQGEYEQYF

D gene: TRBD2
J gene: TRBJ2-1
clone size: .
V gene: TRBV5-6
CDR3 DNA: TGTGCCAGCAGGGGACTAGCGGGGGCGATCAATGAGCAGTTCTTC
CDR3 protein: CASRGLAGAINEQFF

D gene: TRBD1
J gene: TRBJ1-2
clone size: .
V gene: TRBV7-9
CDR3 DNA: TGTGCCAGCAGCTTACGAACAGGGGAAGGCTATGGCTACACCTTC
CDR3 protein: CASSLRTGEGYGYTF

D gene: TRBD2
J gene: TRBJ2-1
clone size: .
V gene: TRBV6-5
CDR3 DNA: TGTGCCAGCACGTCTGGCGGGGGATTCAATGAGCAGTTCTTC
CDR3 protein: CASTSGGGFNEQFF

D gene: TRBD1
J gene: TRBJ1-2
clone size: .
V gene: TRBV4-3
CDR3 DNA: TGCGCCAGCAGCCAATGGCCCGGGACAGGGGGTGGCGGCTACACCTTC
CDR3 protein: CASSQWPGTGGGGYTF

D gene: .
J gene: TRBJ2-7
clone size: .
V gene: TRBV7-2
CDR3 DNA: TGTGCCAGCAGCTCCCTCCTTGGGGAGCAGTACTTC
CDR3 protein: CASSSLLGEQYF

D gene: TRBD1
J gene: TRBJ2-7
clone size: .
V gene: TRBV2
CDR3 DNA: TGTGCCAGCAGCGGACAGGGGGCGAAGGAGCAGTACTTC
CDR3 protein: CASSGQGAKEQYF

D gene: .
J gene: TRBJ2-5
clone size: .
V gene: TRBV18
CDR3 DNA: TGTGCCAGCTCACTCTTAGGGGGAGAGGAGACCCAGTACTTC
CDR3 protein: CASSLLGGEETQYF

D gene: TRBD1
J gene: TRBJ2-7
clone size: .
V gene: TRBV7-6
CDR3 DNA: TGTGCCAGCAGCTTGGAGACAGGGGCATTCTACGAGCAGTACTTC
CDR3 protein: CASSLETGAFYEQYF

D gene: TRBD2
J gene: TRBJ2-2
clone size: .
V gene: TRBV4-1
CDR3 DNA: TGCGCCAGCAGCCAAGTACTAGCGTTGAACACCGGGGAGCTGTTTTTT
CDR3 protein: CASSQVLALNTGELFF

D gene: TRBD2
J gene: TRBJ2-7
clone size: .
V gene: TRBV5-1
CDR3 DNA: TGCGCCAGCAGCTCAGAGCGGGACTACGAGCAGTACTTC
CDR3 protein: CASSSERDYEQYF

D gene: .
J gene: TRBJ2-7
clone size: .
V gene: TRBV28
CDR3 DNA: TGTGCCAGCAGTTTACTGGGGGAGCAGTACTTC
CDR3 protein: CASSLLGEQYF

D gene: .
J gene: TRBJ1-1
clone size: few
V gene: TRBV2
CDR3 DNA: TGTGCCAGCAGCTGGACGGGGAACACTGAAGCTTTCTTT
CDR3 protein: CASSWTGNTEAFF

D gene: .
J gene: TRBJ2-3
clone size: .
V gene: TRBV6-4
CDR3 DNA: TGTGCCAGCAGTGACTCTGCGGGGTCGGGGAGCACAGATACGCAGTATTTT
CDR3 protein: CASSDSAGSGSTDTQYF

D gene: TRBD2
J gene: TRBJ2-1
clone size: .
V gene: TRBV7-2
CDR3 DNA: TGTGCCAGCAGCGTGATAGCGGGAGTCACCTACAATGAGCAGTTCTTC
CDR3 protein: CASSVIAGVTYNEQFF

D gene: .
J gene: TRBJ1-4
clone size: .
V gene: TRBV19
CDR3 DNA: TGTGCCAGTAGTAGCCCCGGGGTAACTAATGAAAAACTGTTTTTT
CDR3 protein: CASSSPGVTNEKLFF